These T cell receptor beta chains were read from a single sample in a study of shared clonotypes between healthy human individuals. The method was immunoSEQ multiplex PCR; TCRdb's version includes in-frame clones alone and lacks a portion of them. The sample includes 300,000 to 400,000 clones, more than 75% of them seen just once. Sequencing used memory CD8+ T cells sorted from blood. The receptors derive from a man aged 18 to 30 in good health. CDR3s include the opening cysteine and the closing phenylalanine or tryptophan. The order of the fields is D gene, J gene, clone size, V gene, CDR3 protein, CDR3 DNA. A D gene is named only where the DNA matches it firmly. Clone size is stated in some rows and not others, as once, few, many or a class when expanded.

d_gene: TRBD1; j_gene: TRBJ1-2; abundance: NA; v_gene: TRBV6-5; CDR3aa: CASSYSGTDYGYTF; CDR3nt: TGTGCCAGCAGTTACTCCGGGACAGACTATGGCTACACCTTC
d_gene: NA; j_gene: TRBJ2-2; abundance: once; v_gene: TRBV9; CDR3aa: CASSVTGAGTGELFF; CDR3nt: TGTGCCAGCAGCGTTACCGGGGCCGGCACCGGGGAGCTGTTTTTT
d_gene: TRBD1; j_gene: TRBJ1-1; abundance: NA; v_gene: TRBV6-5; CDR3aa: CASSYSMGQGRPEAFF; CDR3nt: TGTGCCAGCAGTTACTCGATGGGACAGGGGAGGCCTGAAGCTTTCTTT
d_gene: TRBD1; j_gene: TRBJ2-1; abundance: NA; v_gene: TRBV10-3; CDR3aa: CAISDGTGQFF; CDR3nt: TGTGCCATCAGTGACGGGACAGGGCAGTTCTTC
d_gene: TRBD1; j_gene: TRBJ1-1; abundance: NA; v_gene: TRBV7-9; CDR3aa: CASSFWTGVNTEAFF; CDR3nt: TGTGCCAGCAGCTTCTGGACAGGGGTGAACACTGAAGCTTTCTTT
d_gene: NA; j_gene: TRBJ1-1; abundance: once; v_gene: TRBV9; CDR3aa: CASSVEGTENTEAFF; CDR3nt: TGTGCCAGCAGCGTAGAGGGGACCGAGAACACTGAAGCTTTCTTT
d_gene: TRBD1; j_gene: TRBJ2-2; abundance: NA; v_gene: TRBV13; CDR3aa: CASSFIHLTGGRTGELFF; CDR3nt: TGTGCCAGCAGCTTCATACACTTGACAGGGGGCCGGACCGGGGAGCTGTTTTTT
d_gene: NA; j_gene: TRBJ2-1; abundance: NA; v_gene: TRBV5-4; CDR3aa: CASSHLLLSSYNEQFF; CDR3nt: TGTGCCAGCAGTCACTTACTCTTGAGCTCCTACAATGAGCAGTTCTTC
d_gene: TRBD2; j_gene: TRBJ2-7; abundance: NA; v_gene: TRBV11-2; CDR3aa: CASSFRTSGRPFSYEQYF; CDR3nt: TGTGCCAGCAGCTTCCGGACTAGCGGGAGGCCTTTCTCCTACGAGCAGTACTTC
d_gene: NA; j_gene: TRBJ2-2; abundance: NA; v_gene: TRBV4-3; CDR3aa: CASSQDIGPSRGWTGELFF; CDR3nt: TGCGCCAGCAGCCAAGATATTGGGCCGAGCAGGGGATGGACCGGGGAGCTGTTTTTT
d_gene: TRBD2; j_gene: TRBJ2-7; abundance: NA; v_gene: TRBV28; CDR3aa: CASSQGLGLVYEQYF; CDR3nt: TGTGCCAGCAGCCAAGGACTAGGACTCGTCTACGAGCAGTACTTC